The clone carrying this TCR beta chain was picked up a small number of times. The antigen remains unidentified. Trimming removed 6 bases at V and 1 base at J, with 16 bases between. CDR3 length equals 15 residues. CDR1 SEHNR and CDR2 FQNEAQ come from the germline V gene (reference sequence). This entry belongs to a study of human T cells and chemical hapten exposure. Study background: Chiefly female patients presented with alopecia areata, totalis or universalis.

The time point here: patch test 2, 6 weeks after DPC sensitization. Treatment: therapeutic diphenylcyclopropenone sensitization with weekly scalp DPC. Study results and limitations: PT1 expanded TCR counts and patch test score were linked, and their correlation was positive.

In the source study's methods: With a range of roughly 23,224 to 690,600, the median per sample was roughly 95,000 TCRs. TCRdb redid the calling of the RACE reads with MiXCR, one entry per CDR3 protein. The V and J calls and clone size come from TCRdb's table, not from the authors' own analysis. The table shows roughly 380,000 distinct CDR3 sequences, with around 6% occurring only once. This TCR derives from a woman aged 18 to 35 with alopecia areata. Some clones in this sample may be carry-over from other donors' samples. The chain is built from TRBV7-9 and TRBJ2-7; a possible D gene is TRBD1 (6 bases). Sequenced here: whole blood, sampled in connection with sensitization to the hapten diphenylcyclopropenone (DPC). Here the CDR3 reads CASSPVPGESYEQYF. In DNA form, the CDR3 reads TGTGCCAGCAGTCCGGTCCCAGGGGAATCCTACGAGCAGTACTTC.